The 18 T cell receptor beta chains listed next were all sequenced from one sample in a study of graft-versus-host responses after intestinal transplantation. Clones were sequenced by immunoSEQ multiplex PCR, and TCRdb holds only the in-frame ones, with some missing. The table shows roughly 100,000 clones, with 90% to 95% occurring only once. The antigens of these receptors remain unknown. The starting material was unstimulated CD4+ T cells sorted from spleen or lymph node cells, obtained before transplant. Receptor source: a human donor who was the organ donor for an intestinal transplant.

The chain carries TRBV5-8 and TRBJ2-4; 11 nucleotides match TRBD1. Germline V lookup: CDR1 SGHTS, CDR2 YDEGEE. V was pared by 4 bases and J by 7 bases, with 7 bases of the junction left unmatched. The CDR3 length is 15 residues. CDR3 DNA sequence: TGTGCCAGCAGCCCCGGACAGGGGGCGCCCAACATTCAGTACTTC. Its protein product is CASSPGQGAPNIQYF.

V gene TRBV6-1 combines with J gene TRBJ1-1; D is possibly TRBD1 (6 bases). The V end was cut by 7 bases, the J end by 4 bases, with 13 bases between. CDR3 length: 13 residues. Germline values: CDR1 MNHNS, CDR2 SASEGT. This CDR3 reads CASKGGQGTEAFF. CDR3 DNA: TGTGCCAGCAAGGGGGGGCAAGGCACTGAAGCTTTCTTT.

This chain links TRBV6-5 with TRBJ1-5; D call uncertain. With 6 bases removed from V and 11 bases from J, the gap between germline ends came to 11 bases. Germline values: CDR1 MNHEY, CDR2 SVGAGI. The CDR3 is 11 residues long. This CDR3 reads CASSRSRSQHF. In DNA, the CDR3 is TGTGCCAGCAGCCGCTCTAGGTCCCAGCATTTT.

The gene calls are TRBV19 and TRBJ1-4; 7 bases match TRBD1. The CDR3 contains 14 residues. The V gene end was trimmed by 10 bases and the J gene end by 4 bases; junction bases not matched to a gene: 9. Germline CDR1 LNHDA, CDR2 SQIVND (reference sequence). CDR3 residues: CATRDSSRNEKLFF. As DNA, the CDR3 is TGTGCCACCAGGGACAGCTCTCGTAATGAAAAACTGTTTTTT.

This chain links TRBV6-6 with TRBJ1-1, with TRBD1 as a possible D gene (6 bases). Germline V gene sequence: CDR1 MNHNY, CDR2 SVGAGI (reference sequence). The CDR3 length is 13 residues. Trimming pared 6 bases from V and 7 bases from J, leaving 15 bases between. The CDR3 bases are TGTGCCAGCAGGGCTCAGGGGCCCGGTGAAGCTTTCTTT. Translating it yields CASRAQGPGEAFF.

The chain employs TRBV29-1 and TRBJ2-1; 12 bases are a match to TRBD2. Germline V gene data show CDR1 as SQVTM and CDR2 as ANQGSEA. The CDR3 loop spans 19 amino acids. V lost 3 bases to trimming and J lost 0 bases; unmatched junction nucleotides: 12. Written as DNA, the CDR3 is TGCAGCGTTGATCGCTCGACTAGCGGGGGCCCGAGCTCCTACAATGAGCAGTTCTTC. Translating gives CSVDRSTSGGPSSYNEQFF.

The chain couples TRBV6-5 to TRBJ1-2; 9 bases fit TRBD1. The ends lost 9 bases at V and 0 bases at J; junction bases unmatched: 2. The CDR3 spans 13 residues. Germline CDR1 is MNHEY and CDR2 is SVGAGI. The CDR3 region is CASRTGANYGYTF. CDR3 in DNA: TGTGCCAGTCGGACAGGGGCTAACTATGGCTACACCTTC.

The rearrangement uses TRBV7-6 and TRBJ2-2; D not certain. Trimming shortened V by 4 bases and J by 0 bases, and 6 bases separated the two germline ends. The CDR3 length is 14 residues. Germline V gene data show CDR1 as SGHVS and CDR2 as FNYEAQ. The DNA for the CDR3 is TGTGCCAGCAGCTCCAGATCGAACACCGGGGAGCTGTTTTTT. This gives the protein CASSSRSNTGELFF.

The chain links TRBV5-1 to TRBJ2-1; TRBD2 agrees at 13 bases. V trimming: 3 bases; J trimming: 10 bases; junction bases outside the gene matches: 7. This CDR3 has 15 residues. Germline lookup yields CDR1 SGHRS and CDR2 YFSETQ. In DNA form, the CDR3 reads TGCGCCAGCAGCTCCACTAGCGGGGGGGCCGGAGAGCAGTTCTTC. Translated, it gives CASSSTSGGAGEQFF.

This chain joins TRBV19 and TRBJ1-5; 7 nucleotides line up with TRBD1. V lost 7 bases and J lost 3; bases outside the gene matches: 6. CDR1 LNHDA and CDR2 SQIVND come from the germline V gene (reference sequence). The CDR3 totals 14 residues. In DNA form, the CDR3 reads TGTGCCAGTAAAGGAGGGGGCGTCAATCAGCCCCAGCATTTT. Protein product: CASKGGGVNQPQHF.

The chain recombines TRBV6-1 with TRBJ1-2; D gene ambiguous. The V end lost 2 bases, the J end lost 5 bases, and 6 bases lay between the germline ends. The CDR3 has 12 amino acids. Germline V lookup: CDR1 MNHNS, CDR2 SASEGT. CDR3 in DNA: TGTGCCAGCAGTGAATCGGGGTATGGCTACACCTTC. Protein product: CASSESGYGYTF.

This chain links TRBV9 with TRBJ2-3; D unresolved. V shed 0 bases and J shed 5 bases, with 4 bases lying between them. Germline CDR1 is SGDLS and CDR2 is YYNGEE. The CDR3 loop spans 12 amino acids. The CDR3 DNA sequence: TGTGCCAGCAGCGTAGACAAAGATACGCAGTATTTT. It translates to CASSVDKDTQYF.

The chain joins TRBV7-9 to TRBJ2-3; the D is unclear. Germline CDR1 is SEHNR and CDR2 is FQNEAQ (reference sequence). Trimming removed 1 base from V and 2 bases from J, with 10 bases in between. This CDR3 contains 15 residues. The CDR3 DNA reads TGTGCCAGCAGCTTAGGAGATTTGGTCACAGATACGCAGTATTTT. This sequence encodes CASSLGDLVTDTQYF.

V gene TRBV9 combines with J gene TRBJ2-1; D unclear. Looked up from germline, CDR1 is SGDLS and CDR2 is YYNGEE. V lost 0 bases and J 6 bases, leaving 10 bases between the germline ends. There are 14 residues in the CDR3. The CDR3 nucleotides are TGTGCCAGCAGCGTAGGATCACAGACCAATGAGCAGTTCTTC. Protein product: CASSVGSQTNEQFF.

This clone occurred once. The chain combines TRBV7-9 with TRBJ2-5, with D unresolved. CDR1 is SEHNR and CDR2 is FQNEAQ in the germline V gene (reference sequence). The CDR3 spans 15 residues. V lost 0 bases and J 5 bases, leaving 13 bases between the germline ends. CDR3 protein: CASSLAGSDVETQYF. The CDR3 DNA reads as TGTGCCAGCAGCTTAGCGGGCTCCGATGTGGAGACCCAGTACTTC.

In nucleotides, the CDR3 is TGTGCCAGCTCACCCATGGGAGGGCAGGAGAACACTGAAGCTTTCTTT. Translation: CASSPMGGQENTEAFF. V gene TRBV18 combines with J gene TRBJ1-1; D is uncertain. Trimming removed 3 bases at V and 1 base at J, with 15 bases between. This CDR3 has 16 residues. From germline, CDR1 is KGHSH and CDR2 LQKENI.

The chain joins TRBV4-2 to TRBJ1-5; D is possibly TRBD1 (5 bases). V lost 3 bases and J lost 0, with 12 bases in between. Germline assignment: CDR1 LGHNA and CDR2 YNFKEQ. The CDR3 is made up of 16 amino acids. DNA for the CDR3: TGTGCCAGCAGCCAGGGGACTGGTAATAGCAATCAGCCCCAGCATTTT. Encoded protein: CASSQGTGNSNQPQHF.

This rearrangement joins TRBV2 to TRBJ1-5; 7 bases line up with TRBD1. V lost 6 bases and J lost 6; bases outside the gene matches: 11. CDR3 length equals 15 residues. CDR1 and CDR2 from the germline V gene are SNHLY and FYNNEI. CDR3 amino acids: CASSPRQGIRQPQHF. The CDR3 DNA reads TGTGCCAGCAGCCCCAGACAGGGAATCCGTCAGCCCCAGCATTTT.